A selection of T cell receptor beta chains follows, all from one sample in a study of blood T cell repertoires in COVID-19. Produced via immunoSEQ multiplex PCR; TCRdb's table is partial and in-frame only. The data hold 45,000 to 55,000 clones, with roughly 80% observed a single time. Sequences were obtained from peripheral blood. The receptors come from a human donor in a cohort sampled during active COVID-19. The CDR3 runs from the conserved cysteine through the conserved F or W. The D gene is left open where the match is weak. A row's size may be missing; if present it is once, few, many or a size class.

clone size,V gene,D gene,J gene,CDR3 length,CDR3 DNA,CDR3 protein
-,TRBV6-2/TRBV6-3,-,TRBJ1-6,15,TGTGCCAGCAGTCACCCTTCAGGGGTTGGATCACCCCTCCACTTT,CASSHPSGVGSPLHF
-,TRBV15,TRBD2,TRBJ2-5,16,TGTGCCACCAGCAGAGGGGGACTAGCGGGGGGCGGGACCCAGTACTTC,CATSRGGLAGGGTQYF
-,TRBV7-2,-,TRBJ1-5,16,TGTGCCAGCAGCTTAATCGGGGGTTATAGCAATCAGCCCCAGCATTTT,CASSLIGGYSNQPQHF
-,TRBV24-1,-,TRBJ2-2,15,TGTGCCACCAGAGGAGGTCCAGGGAACACCGGGGAGCTGTTTTTT,CATRGGPGNTGELFF
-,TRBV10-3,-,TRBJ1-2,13,TGTGCCATCAGTGCAGACAGAAACTATGGCTACACCTTC,CAISADRNYGYTF
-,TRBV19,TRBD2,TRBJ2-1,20,TGTGCCAGTAGTATAGGGTTGATAGCGGGGGGAACGAGCTCCTACAATGAGCAGTTCTTC,CASSIGLIAGGTSSYNEQFF
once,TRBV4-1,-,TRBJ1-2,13,TGCGCCAGCAGCCAAGGTGGCGGAGGTGGCTACACCTTC,CASSQGGGGGYTF
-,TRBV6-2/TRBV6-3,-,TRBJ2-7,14,TGTGCCAGCAGCCTTACCACTGTAACCTACGAGCAGTACTTC,CASSLTTVTYEQYF
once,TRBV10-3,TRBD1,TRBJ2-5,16,TGTGCCATCAGTGGAAGGTTAAGGGGGCGTTGGGAGACCCAGTACTTC,CAISGRLRGRWETQYF
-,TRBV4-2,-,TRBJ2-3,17,TGTGCCAGCAGCCAAGAATTAGCCGGTGCTAGCACAGATACGCAGTATTTT,CASSQELAGASTDTQYF